The 30 T cell receptor beta chains presented below share a single source sample, sequenced in a study of identical twins. In TCRdb, the 5' RACE reads were re-called with MiXCR into one record per CDR3 protein. There are more than 1.5 million distinct CDR3 sequences in the sample; about 30% occur only once, and 0.25% to 0.3% lies in the top ten. Source material: cord blood. These TCRs come from a newborn girl in good health.

V and J are TRBV5-1 and TRBJ1-2; D is possibly TRBD1 (5 bases). The CDR3 is made up of 14 amino acids. Germline V gene lookup returns CDR1 SGHRS and CDR2 YFSETQ. Trimming shortened V by 4 bases and J by 5 bases, and 15 bases separated the two germline ends. The chain's CDR3 is CASSVTRVHYGYTF. In nucleotides, the CDR3 is TGCGCCAGCAGCGTGACCAGGGTCCATTATGGCTACACCTTC. Supplemented by reference TRBV5-1 and TRBJ1-2, the full variable domain reads KAGVTQTPRYLIKTRGQQVTLSCSPISGHRSVSWYQQTPGQGLQFLFEYFSETQRNKGNFPGRFSGRQFSNSRSEMNVSTLELGDSALYLCASSVTRVHYGYTFGSGTRLTVV.

The chain combines TRBV20-1 with TRBJ2-5; no reliable D call. The J call is doubtful: the DNA matches TRBJ2-7 better. In germline, CDR1 is DFQATT, CDR2 SNEGSKA (reference sequence). The CDR3 is 12 amino acids. CDR3 region: CSSSDGAYEQYF. Here the CDR3 DNA reads TGCAGTTCCTCGGACGGCGCCTACGAGCAGTACTTC.

This clonotype occurred a few times. The chain carries TRBV29-1 and TRBJ2-3; TRBD1 is a possible D gene (6 bases). Between the trimmed V and J ends, which lost 8 bases and 2 bases, there was a span of 20 bases. The CDR3 is made up of 15 amino acids. CDR1 and CDR2 from the germline V gene are SQVTM and ANQGSEA. The CDR3: CSLKTGGRPTDTQYF. In DNA, the CDR3 is TGCAGCCTCAAGACAGGAGGTCGACCCACAGATACGCAGTATTTT.

This rearrangement joins TRBV6-6 to TRBJ2-7; 7 bases match TRBD2. The CDR3 loop spans 16 amino acids. Germline CDR1 MNHNY, CDR2 SVGAGI (reference sequence). Trimming took 2 bases from V and 0 from J; bases not matched to a gene: 7. As DNA, the CDR3 is TGTGCCAGCAGTTACGCCACTAGCGACAGCTCCTACGAGCAGTACTTC. Its translation is CASSYATSDSSYEQYF.

The V gene is TRBV12-3 or TRBV12-4, the J gene TRBJ1-5; TRBD1 aligns across 9 bases. CDR3 length equals 15 residues. With V trimmed by 7 bases and J by 4 bases, 8 bases remained unmatched. DNA of the CDR3: TGTGCCAGCATTTCGGCGACAGGGGGGAATCAGCCCCAGCATTTT. This encodes CASISATGGNQPQHF.

The chain employs TRBV6-1 and TRBJ1-2, with 9 bases aligning to TRBD1. Germline CDR1 reads MNHNS; CDR2 reads SASEGT. The length of the CDR3 is 15 residues. V dropped 4 bases and J dropped 4; count of bases not matched to a gene: 7. In DNA, the CDR3 is TGTGCCAGCAGTGCCCCACAGGGGGCCGGCTATGGCTACACCTTC. Translation gives CASSAPQGAGYGYTF.

V and J are TRBV20-1 and TRBJ2-2; TRBD2 agrees at 7 bases. Germline CDR1 is DFQATT and CDR2 is SNEGSKA (reference sequence). The CDR3 consists of 15 residues. Unmatched junction bases numbered 7, after V lost 6 bases and J lost 0 bases. CDR3 region: CSANRLATNTGELFF. In nucleotides, the CDR3 is TGCAGTGCGAATCGACTAGCCACGAACACCGGGGAGCTGTTTTTT.

The gene calls are TRBV2 and TRBJ2-5, with D uncertain. Trimming removed 8 bases at V and 1 base at J, with 8 bases between. Germline V gene data show CDR1 as SNHLY and CDR2 as FYNNEI. This CDR3 comprises 12 residues. CDR3 protein: CASVWLQETQYF. The CDR3 bases are TGTGCCAGCGTATGGCTCCAAGAGACCCAGTACTTC.

This clonotype occurred many times. In nucleotides, the CDR3 is TGTGCCAGCAGCTTAGAGGAGCGGGAGCACAATGAGCAGTTCTTC. As protein: CASSLEEREHNEQFF. J is TRBJ2-1 and V is TRBV11-2, with TRBD2 matching 8 bases. Germline CDR1 SGHAT, CDR2 FQNNGV. The trim removed 0 bases at V and 5 bases at J, leaving 3 bases unmatched. The CDR3 contains 15 residues.

Comment on this clonotype: A read error may account for a junction end that differs from germline. The chain joins TRBV5-1 to TRBJ1-6; TRBD1 matches 8 bases. The CDR3 extends over 14 amino acids. CDR1 and CDR2 (germline): SGHRS, YFSETQ. CDR3 DNA: TGCGCCAGCAGCTTGGCAGGGGGCAATTCACCCCCCCACTTT. It specifies CASSLAGGNSPPHF.

Many counts were recorded for this clonotype. This chain joins TRBV28 and TRBJ2-7; D is unclear. With 5 bases removed from V and 3 bases from J, the gap between germline ends came to 5 bases. Germline V gene data show CDR1 as MDHEN and CDR2 as SYDVKM. The CDR3 has 11 amino acids. CDR3 protein: CASSAVYEQYF. In nucleotides, the CDR3 is TGTGCCAGCAGTGCCGTCTACGAGCAGTACTTC. Looking up the rest from reference TRBV28 and TRBJ2-7 gives the full variable domain: DVKVTQSSRYLVKRTGEKVFLECVQDMDHENMFWYRQDPGLGLRLIYFSYDVKMKEKGDIPEGYSVSREKKERFSLILESASTNQTSMYLCASSAVYEQYFGPGTRLTVT.

This clonotype was observed a handful of times. The chain employs TRBV12-3 or TRBV12-4 and TRBJ2-7, with D perhaps matching TRBD1 or TRBD2 (5 bases each). The CDR3 runs 17 residues. V was shortened by 4 bases and J by 1 base, with 20 bases between the two germline ends. CDR3 sequence reads: CASSSLTGNEGSYEQYF. In DNA form, the CDR3 reads TGTGCCAGCAGTTCCCTTACAGGAAATGAGGGGTCCTACGAGCAGTACTTC.

This clonotype was observed a handful of times. The chain links TRBV5-1 to TRBJ2-5, with D hard to call. Trimming stripped 0 bases from V and 5 bases from J, with 11 bases between. The CDR3 is 14 amino acids. Germline V lookup: CDR1 SGHRS, CDR2 YFSETQ. CDR3 amino acids: CASSLVQAMETQYF. In DNA, the CDR3 is TGCGCCAGCAGCTTGGTACAAGCGATGGAGACCCAGTACTTC. The complete variable domain, with remaining parts taken from reference TRBV5-1 and TRBJ2-5, reads KAGVTQTPRYLIKTRGQQVTLSCSPISGHRSVSWYQQTPGQGLQFLFEYFSETQRNKGNFPGRFSGRQFSNSRSEMNVSTLELGDSALYLCASSLVQAMETQYFGPGTRLLVL.

DNA of the CDR3: TGCGCCAGCAGCTTGGTAGAAACAGGGGGGGGATCACCCCTCCACTTT. It codes for CASSLVETGGGSPLHF. This chain connects TRBV5-1 to TRBJ1-6, with 8 bases lining up with TRBD1. With V trimmed by 0 bases and J by 10 bases, 9 bases remained unmatched. The CDR3 length is 16 residues. Germline lookup yields CDR1 SGHRS and CDR2 YFSETQ.

This clonotype was seen repeatedly, ten times or more. The V and J genes are TRBV28 and TRBJ2-1; D gene uncertain. V lost 6 bases and J 2 bases, leaving 11 bases between the germline ends. The CDR3 loop spans 14 amino acids. The germline V gene encodes CDR1 MDHEN and CDR2 SYDVKM. In nucleotides, the CDR3 is TGTGCCAGCAGCCGCGCGACGGCCTACAATGAGCAGTTCTTC. Protein: CASSRATAYNEQFF.

The chain combines TRBV12-3 or TRBV12-4 with TRBJ2-3; 10 positions agree with TRBD2. V lost 3 bases, J lost 7 bases, and 7 bases stayed unmatched. The CDR3 is 15 residues long. The chain's CDR3 is CASSFASGGTYTQYF. CDR3 nucleotide sequence: TGTGCCAGCAGTTTCGCTAGCGGGGGTACATATACGCAGTATTTT.

This chain links TRBV20-1 with TRBJ1-1; 9 nucleotides line up with TRBD1. Trimming took 4 bases from V and 1 from J; bases not matched to a gene: 7. Per the germline V gene, CDR1 is DFQATT and CDR2 is SNEGSKA (reference sequence). This CDR3 region has 15 residues. CDR3 amino acids: CSATSGTGRNTEAFF. The CDR3 DNA is TGCAGTGCTACGTCCGGGACAGGGAGGAACACTGAAGCTTTCTTT.

This clonotype showed up many times. This chain uses TRBV20-1 with TRBJ2-7; TRBD1 matches at 7 bases. Germline lookup yields CDR1 DFQATT and CDR2 SNEGSKA (reference sequence). The CDR3 is 14 amino acids. The trim removed 0 bases at V and 2 bases at J, leaving 4 bases unmatched. The CDR3 region is CSARDPGQPYEQYF. CDR3 nucleotide sequence: TGCAGTGCTAGAGATCCGGGACAGCCCTACGAGCAGTACTTC.

This clonotype was detected a few times. The V call is TRBV28, the J call TRBJ2-7; 14 bases match TRBD2. Germline CDR1 is MDHEN and CDR2 is SYDVKM. The CDR3 is 17 residues long. With V trimmed by 5 bases and J by 3 bases, 9 bases remained unmatched. The CDR3 nucleotides are TGTGCCAGCAGTCCCGGGACTAGCGGGAGTTGGGGCTACGAGCAGTACTTC. Its translation is CASSPGTSGSWGYEQYF.

This clonotype was observed a handful of times. V is TRBV5-1 and J is TRBJ1-4, with D perhaps matching TRBD1 (6 bases). Germline V CDR1 and CDR2: SGHRS, YFSETQ. The CDR3 has 16 amino acids. V lost 0 bases to trimming and J lost 4 bases, with 13 bases between them. CDR3: CASSLGQVDLNEKLFF. CDR3 nucleotide sequence: TGCGCCAGCAGCTTGGGACAGGTGGACCTTAATGAAAAACTGTTTTTT.

This clonotype has a handful of counts. The chain carries TRBV20-1 and TRBJ2-7; either TRBD1 or TRBD2 may fit D (5 bases each). Per the germline V gene, CDR1 is DFQATT and CDR2 is SNEGSKA (reference sequence). V lost 6 bases and J 3 bases, leaving 18 bases between the germline ends. The CDR3 totals 14 residues. The CDR3 reads CSAPPWDPHYEQYF. In nucleotides, the CDR3 is TGCAGTGCCCCCCCCTGGGACCCTCACTACGAGCAGTACTTC.

This clonotype was recorded at least ten times. The rearrangement uses TRBV3-1 and TRBJ2-1, with D perhaps matching TRBD1 or TRBD2 (5 bases each). This CDR3 spans 13 amino acids. Trimming shortened V by 0 bases and J by 13 bases, and 13 bases separated the two germline ends. CDR1 and CDR2 (germline): LGHDT, YNNKEL (reference sequence). CDR3 region: CASSQDLDGTQFF. The CDR3 DNA follows: TGTGCCAGCAGCCAAGATTTAGACGGGACCCAGTTCTTC.

This chain joins TRBV5-1 and TRBJ2-5; possible D gene TRBD2, 6 bases. This CDR3 is 13 amino acids long. V was cut by 7 bases and J by 1 base, with 11 bases left in between. Germline loops: CDR1 SGHRS, CDR2 YFSETQ. This chain's CDR3 is CASWGLPQETQYF. The CDR3 DNA is TGCGCCAGCTGGGGACTTCCCCAAGAGACCCAGTACTTC.

V is TRBV6-6 and J is TRBJ2-4; 7 bases fit TRBD2. Looked up from germline, CDR1 is MNHNY and CDR2 is SVGAGI (reference sequence). The V gene end was trimmed by 7 bases and the J gene end by 2 bases; junction bases not matched to a gene: 5. The length of the CDR3 is 14 residues. The CDR3, as DNA: TGTGCCAGCAAACGGGGGGAAACCAAAAACATTCAGTACTTC. Its protein product is CASKRGETKNIQYF.

A few counts support this clonotype. This chain joins TRBV27 and TRBJ1-5; 8 bases map to TRBD1. Germline CDR1 is MNHEY and CDR2 is SMNVEV (reference sequence). Losses at the gene ends were 2 bases for V and 0 bases for J; bases not matched to a gene: 9. The CDR3 is 18 amino acids. The CDR3 nucleotides read TGTGCCAGCAGTTTAGGCGGGGACAGGCCGTATAGCAATCAGCCCCAGCATTTT. Protein sequence: CASSLGGDRPYSNQPQHF.

Concerning this clonotype: A much larger clone is a single base away; this may be a read error. V usage is TRBV28 and J usage is TRBJ2-5; 7 positions match TRBD2. The J call may be wrong; the DNA end is better matched by TRBJ2-7. There are 14 residues in the CDR3. In germline, CDR1 is MDHEN, CDR2 SYDVKM. CDR3 protein: CASSLRERPHEQYF. For the CDR3, the DNA is TGTGCCAGCAGTTTGCGGGAGAGGCCCCACGAGCAGTACTTC.

The V call is TRBV2, the J call TRBJ2-5; 7 positions match TRBD2. The germline gives CDR1 SNHLY, CDR2 FYNNEI. The CDR3 runs to 12 residues. The ends lost 11 bases at V and 11 bases at J; junction bases unmatched: 14. CDR3 amino acids: CAGGSLRNEQYF. The DNA of the CDR3 is TGTGCCGGCGGGAGCCTGAGGAATGAGCAGTACTTC.

The V gene is TRBV20-1, the J gene TRBJ2-1; D ambiguous. V dropped 3 bases and J dropped 1 base, with 16 bases sitting between them. Germline assignment: CDR1 DFQATT and CDR2 SNEGSKA (reference sequence). The CDR3 extends over 16 amino acids. CDR3 residues: CSARSRQITSYNEQFF. The CDR3, as DNA: TGCAGTGCTAGGTCAAGGCAGATTACTTCCTACAATGAGCAGTTCTTC.

At least ten counts were recorded for this clonotype. Compared with germline, one end of the junction differs, possibly owing to a read error. V gene TRBV14 combines with J gene TRBJ2-3; possible D gene TRBD1, 5 bases. The germline CDR1 and CDR2 sequences are SGHDN and FVKESK. The CDR3 is 12 residues long. The CDR3 DNA is TGTGCCAGCAGCGAAGACAGAGGTACGCAGTATTTT. This gives the protein CASSEDRGTQYF.

CDR3 DNA sequence: TGTGCCAGCCGAGTCGAGGGACAGGCAAACTATGGCTACACCTTC. Protein product: CASRVEGQANYGYTF. This chain connects TRBV7-9 to TRBJ1-2, with 8 positions matching TRBD1. The CDR3 runs 15 residues. V shed 8 bases and J 2 bases; nucleotides not matched to a gene: 10. The V gene's germline CDR1 is SEHNR and CDR2 FQNEAQ (reference sequence).